The rows below give T cell receptor beta chains drawn from one sample of a study of cytomegalovirus exposure and HLA in healthy donors. Assay used: immunoSEQ multiplex PCR; TCRdb lists only in-frame clones, some missing. The data contain approximately 98,000 clones, more than 60% of them singletons. Sequencing used PBMCs. Receptors originate from a man between 18 and 29 years old in good health and CMV-seropositive. The CDR3 runs from the conserved cysteine through the conserved F or W. Each record gives: D gene, clone size, J gene, V gene, CDR3 DNA, CDR3 protein. A D gene is named only where the DNA matches it firmly. Clone size is stated in some rows and not others, as once, few, many or a class when expanded.

d_gene: TRBD2
abundance: few
j_gene: TRBJ2-1
v_gene: TRBV6-4
CDR3nt: TGTGCCAGCAGTGAGGGGACTAGCGGGGAGAATGAGCAGTTCTTC
CDR3aa: CASSEGTSGENEQFF

d_gene: TRBD1
abundance: NA
j_gene: TRBJ2-3
v_gene: TRBV5-5
CDR3nt: TGTGCCAGCAGATTGGGACAGGGTAGCGCAGATACGCAGTATTTT
CDR3aa: CASRLGQGSADTQYF

d_gene: NA
abundance: few
j_gene: TRBJ1-6
v_gene: TRBV7-2
CDR3nt: TGTGCCAGCAGCTTAAACACTAATATCAATTCACCCCTCCACTTT
CDR3aa: CASSLNTNINSPLHF

d_gene: NA
abundance: once
j_gene: TRBJ1-1
v_gene: TRBV7-9
CDR3nt: TGTGCCAGCAGCTTAGGGGAAACAGGGTTGTTCGGCACTGAAGCTTTCTTT
CDR3aa: CASSLGETGLFGTEAFF

d_gene: NA
abundance: NA
j_gene: TRBJ2-1
v_gene: TRBV21-1
CDR3nt: TGTGCCAGCAGCTGCGGACTAGCGGGGGAAAACTACCACAATGAGCAGTTCTTC
CDR3aa: CASSCGLAGENYHNEQFF

d_gene: TRBD2
abundance: NA
j_gene: TRBJ2-5
v_gene: TRBV14
CDR3nt: TGTGCCAGCAGCCAAGCGCCCCGAACTAGCGGCCTAAGGACCCAGTACTTC
CDR3aa: CASSQAPRTSGLRTQYF

d_gene: TRBD2
abundance: NA
j_gene: TRBJ2-1
v_gene: TRBV7-2
CDR3nt: TGTGCCAGCAGCTTAGAGCGGGGGGCCTGGAATGAGCAGTTCTTC
CDR3aa: CASSLERGAWNEQFF

d_gene: TRBD1
abundance: NA
j_gene: TRBJ2-7
v_gene: TRBV13
CDR3nt: TGTGCCAGCAGCGAACCCGACAGGGGGCACGAGCAGTACTTC
CDR3aa: CASSEPDRGHEQYF

d_gene: TRBD1
abundance: NA
j_gene: TRBJ2-2
v_gene: TRBV28
CDR3nt: TGTGCCAGCAGTCTCCCGGGACAGGGAAACACCGGGGAGCTGTTTTTT
CDR3aa: CASSLPGQGNTGELFF

d_gene: TRBD1
abundance: NA
j_gene: TRBJ2-7
v_gene: TRBV29-1
CDR3nt: TGCAGCGTTGAAGATCCGACAGGGAAGAGCTACGAGCAGTACTTC
CDR3aa: CSVEDPTGKSYEQYF

d_gene: NA
abundance: NA
j_gene: TRBJ2-1
v_gene: TRBV15
CDR3nt: TGTGCCACCAGCAGACGGGGTTCCTACAATGAGCAGTTCTTC
CDR3aa: CATSRRGSYNEQFF

d_gene: NA
abundance: NA
j_gene: TRBJ1-1
v_gene: TRBV2
CDR3nt: TGTGCCAGCGCGTACATGAAACTGATGGAGGCTTTCTTT
CDR3aa: CASAYMKLMEAFF

d_gene: NA
abundance: NA
j_gene: TRBJ1-3
v_gene: TRBV7-9
CDR3nt: TGTGCCAGCAGCTCACAGGAAAACACCATATATTTT
CDR3aa: CASSSQENTIYF

d_gene: TRBD1
abundance: NA
j_gene: TRBJ1-2
v_gene: TRBV9
CDR3nt: TGTGCCAGCAGCGCCCTCACAGGGGGTGGCTACACCTTC
CDR3aa: CASSALTGGGYTF

d_gene: NA
abundance: few
j_gene: TRBJ2-3
v_gene: TRBV6-4
CDR3nt: TGTGCCAGCAGTGAAGGTAACAGCAACACAGATACGCAGTATTTT
CDR3aa: CASSEGNSNTDTQYF

d_gene: NA
abundance: NA
j_gene: TRBJ1-1
v_gene: TRBV7-9
CDR3nt: TGTGCCAGCAGCTTAGAGCGGGGAAGCACTGAAGCTTTCTTT
CDR3aa: CASSLERGSTEAFF

d_gene: TRBD2
abundance: NA
j_gene: TRBJ2-7
v_gene: TRBV5-5
CDR3nt: TGTGCCAGCAGCTCGGGACTAGCGGGGAAGAACGAGCAGTACTTC
CDR3aa: CASSSGLAGKNEQYF

d_gene: TRBD1
abundance: NA
j_gene: TRBJ2-2
v_gene: TRBV6-1
CDR3nt: TGTGCCAGCAGTGTTACCGGGACAGGTGTCTCGGCCGGGGAGCTGTTTTTT
CDR3aa: CASSVTGTGVSAGELFF

d_gene: TRBD1
abundance: NA
j_gene: TRBJ2-3
v_gene: TRBV7-9
CDR3nt: TGTGCCAGCATCCCACCGGGACAGGGCACAGATACGCAGTATTTT
CDR3aa: CASIPPGQGTDTQYF

d_gene: TRBD1
abundance: NA
j_gene: TRBJ1-2
v_gene: TRBV5-1
CDR3nt: TGCGCCAGCAGCCAACGTGCTACCGACAGGGCGGATGGCTACACCTTC
CDR3aa: CASSQRATDRADGYTF

d_gene: TRBD1
abundance: NA
j_gene: TRBJ2-7
v_gene: TRBV28
CDR3nt: TGTGCCAGCAGTCCGTCCCCCGGGACAGGGAGTGTGAAATACGAGCAGTACTTC
CDR3aa: CASSPSPGTGSVKYEQYF

d_gene: NA
abundance: NA
j_gene: TRBJ1-1
v_gene: TRBV28
CDR3nt: TGTGCCAGCAGTTTCTTACAGGGCGCTGAAGCTTTCTTT
CDR3aa: CASSFLQGAEAFF

d_gene: TRBD1
abundance: NA
j_gene: TRBJ2-6
v_gene: TRBV28
CDR3nt: TGTGCCAGCACCGCTTCCGGGACAGTCCGCGTCCTGACTTTC
CDR3aa: CASTASGTVRVLTF

d_gene: NA
abundance: NA
j_gene: TRBJ1-5
v_gene: TRBV6-5
CDR3nt: TGTGCCAGCAGCCCCGGGGTGTCCGGCAATCAGCCCCAGCATTTT
CDR3aa: CASSPGVSGNQPQHF

d_gene: NA
abundance: NA
j_gene: TRBJ2-7
v_gene: TRBV9
CDR3nt: TGTGCCAGCAGCGTTGGCAACGAGCAGTACTTC
CDR3aa: CASSVGNEQYF

d_gene: NA
abundance: NA
j_gene: TRBJ1-3
v_gene: TRBV6-1
CDR3nt: TGTGCCAGCAGTGAGTCAGGAAACACCATATATTTT
CDR3aa: CASSESGNTIYF

d_gene: TRBD1
abundance: NA
j_gene: TRBJ1-2
v_gene: TRBV10-2
CDR3nt: TGCGCCGGCGCGCCGGGACAGGGCTATGGCTACACCTTC
CDR3aa: CAGAPGQGYGYTF

d_gene: TRBD1
abundance: NA
j_gene: TRBJ2-2
v_gene: TRBV28
CDR3nt: TGTGCCAGCAGTTTTAGGGGGCACCGGACCGGGGAGCTGTTTTTT
CDR3aa: CASSFRGHRTGELFF

d_gene: NA
abundance: many
j_gene: TRBJ2-6
v_gene: TRBV5-6
CDR3nt: TGTGCCAGCAGCTGGCGGGGGACATCTACTGGGGCCAACGTCCTGACTTTC
CDR3aa: CASSWRGTSTGANVLTF

d_gene: NA
abundance: NA
j_gene: TRBJ2-3
v_gene: TRBV10-2
CDR3nt: TGCGCCAGCAACCTCAGAGGGTTACCCACAGATACGCAGTATTTT
CDR3aa: CASNLRGLPTDTQYF

d_gene: NA
abundance: NA
j_gene: TRBJ2-1
v_gene: TRBV7-9
CDR3nt: TGTGCCAGCAGCCGGTACAATGAGCAGTTCTTC
CDR3aa: CASSRYNEQFF

d_gene: NA
abundance: NA
j_gene: TRBJ1-1
v_gene: TRBV6-1
CDR3nt: TGTGCCAGCAGTCGACAGCAGTTGAACACTGAAGCTTTCTTT
CDR3aa: CASSRQQLNTEAFF

d_gene: NA
abundance: NA
j_gene: TRBJ2-6
v_gene: TRBV6-5
CDR3nt: TGTGCCAGCAGTCGCAGGGGCTCTGGGGCCAACGTCCTGACTTTC
CDR3aa: CASSRRGSGANVLTF